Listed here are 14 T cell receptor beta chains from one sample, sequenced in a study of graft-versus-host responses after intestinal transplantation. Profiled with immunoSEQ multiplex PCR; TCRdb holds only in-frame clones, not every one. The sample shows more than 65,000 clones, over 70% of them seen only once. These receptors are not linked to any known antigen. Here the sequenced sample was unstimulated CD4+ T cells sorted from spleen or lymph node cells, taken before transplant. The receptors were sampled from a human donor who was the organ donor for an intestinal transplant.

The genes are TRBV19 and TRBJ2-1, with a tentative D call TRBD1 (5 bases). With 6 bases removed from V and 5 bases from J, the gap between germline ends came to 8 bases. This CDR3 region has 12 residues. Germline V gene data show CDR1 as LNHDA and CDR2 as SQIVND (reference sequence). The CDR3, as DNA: TGTGCCAGTAGCAGGGTTGACAATGAGCAGTTCTTC. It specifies CASSRVDNEQFF.

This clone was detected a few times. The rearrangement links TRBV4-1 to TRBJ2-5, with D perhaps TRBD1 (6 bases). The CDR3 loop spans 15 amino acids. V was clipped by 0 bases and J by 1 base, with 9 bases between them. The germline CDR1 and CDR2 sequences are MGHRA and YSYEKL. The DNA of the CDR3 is TGCGCCAGCAGCCAAGAGGTGGGGGCCCAAGAGACCCAGTACTTC. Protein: CASSQEVGAQETQYF.

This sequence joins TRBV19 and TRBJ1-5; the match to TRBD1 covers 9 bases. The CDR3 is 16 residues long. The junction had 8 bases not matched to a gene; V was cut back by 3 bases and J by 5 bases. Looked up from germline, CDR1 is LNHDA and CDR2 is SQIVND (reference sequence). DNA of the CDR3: TGTGCCAGTAGTATCGTCCAGGGACAGGGACATCAGCCCCAGCATTTT. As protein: CASSIVQGQGHQPQHF.

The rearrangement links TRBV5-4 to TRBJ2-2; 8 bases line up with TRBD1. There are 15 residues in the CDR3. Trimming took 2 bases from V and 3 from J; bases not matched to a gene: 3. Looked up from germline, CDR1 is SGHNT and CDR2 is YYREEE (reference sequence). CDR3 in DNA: TGTGCCAGCAGCTTAGGACAGGGCTACACCGGGGAGCTGTTTTTT. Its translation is CASSLGQGYTGELFF.

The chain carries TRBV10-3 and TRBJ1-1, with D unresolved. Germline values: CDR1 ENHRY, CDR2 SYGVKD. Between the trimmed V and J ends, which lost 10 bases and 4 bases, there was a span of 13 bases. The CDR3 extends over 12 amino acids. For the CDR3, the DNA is TGTGCCACATCAGGAGGTGGCACTGAAGCTTTCTTT. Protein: CATSGGGTEAFF.

The CDR3 here is CASSLDSTNTGELFF. CDR3 DNA sequence: TGTGCCAGCAGCTTGGATAGCACAAACACCGGGGAGCTGTTTTTT. The chain couples TRBV5-4 to TRBJ2-2; D is ambiguous. Germline V gene lookup returns CDR1 SGHNT and CDR2 YYREEE (reference sequence). The CDR3 is made up of 15 amino acids. Trimming stripped 0 bases from V and 2 bases from J, with 8 bases between.

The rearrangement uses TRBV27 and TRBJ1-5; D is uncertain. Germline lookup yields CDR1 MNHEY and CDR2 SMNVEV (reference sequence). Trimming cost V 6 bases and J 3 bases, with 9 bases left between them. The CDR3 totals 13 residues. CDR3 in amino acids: CASRSLYNQPQHF. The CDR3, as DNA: TGTGCCAGCAGGAGTTTATACAATCAGCCCCAGCATTTT.

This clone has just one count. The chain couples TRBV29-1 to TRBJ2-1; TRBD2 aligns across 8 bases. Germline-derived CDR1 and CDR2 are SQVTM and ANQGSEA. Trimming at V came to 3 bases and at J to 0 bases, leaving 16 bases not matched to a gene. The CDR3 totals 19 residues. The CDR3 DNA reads TGCAGCGTTGAGTTAACCGGGCTAGCGGGCCTGAGCTCCTACAATGAGCAGTTCTTC. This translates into CSVELTGLAGLSSYNEQFF.

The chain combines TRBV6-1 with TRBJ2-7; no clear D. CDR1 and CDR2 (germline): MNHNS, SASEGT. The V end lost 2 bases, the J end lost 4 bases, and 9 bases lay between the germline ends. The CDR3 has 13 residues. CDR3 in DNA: TGTGCCAGCAGTGAAAGCAGGCCGTACGAGCAGTACGTC. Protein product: CASSESRPYEQYV.

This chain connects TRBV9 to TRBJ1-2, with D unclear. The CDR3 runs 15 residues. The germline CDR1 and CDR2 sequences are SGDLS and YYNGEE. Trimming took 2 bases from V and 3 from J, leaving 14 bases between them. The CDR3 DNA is TGTGCCAGCAGCGTTTTTAGGAGACCGGACTATGGCTACACCTTC. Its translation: CASSVFRRPDYGYTF.

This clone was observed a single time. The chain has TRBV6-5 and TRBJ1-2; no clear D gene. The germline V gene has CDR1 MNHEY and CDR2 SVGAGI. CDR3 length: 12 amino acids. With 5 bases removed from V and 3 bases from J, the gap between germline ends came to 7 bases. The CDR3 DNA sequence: TGTGCCAGCAGTGAGGGATACTATGGCTACACCTTC. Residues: CASSEGYYGYTF.

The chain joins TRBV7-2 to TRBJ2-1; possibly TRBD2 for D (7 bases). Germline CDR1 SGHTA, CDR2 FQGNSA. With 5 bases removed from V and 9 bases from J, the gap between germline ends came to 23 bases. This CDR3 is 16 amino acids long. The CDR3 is CASSNQLGGARGEQFF. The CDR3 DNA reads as TGTGCCAGCAGCAATCAGCTGGGGGGGGCCCGGGGTGAGCAGTTCTTC.

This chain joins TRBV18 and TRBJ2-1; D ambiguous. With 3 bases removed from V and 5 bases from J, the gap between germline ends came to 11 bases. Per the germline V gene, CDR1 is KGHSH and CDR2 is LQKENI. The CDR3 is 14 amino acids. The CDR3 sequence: CASSPTRLDNEQFF. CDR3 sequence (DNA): TGTGCCAGCTCACCGACGCGGTTGGACAATGAGCAGTTCTTC.

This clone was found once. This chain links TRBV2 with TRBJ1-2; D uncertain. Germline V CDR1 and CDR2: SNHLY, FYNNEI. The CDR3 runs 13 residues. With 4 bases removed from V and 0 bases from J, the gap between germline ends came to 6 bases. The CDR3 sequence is CASSATPNYGYTF. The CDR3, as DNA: TGTGCCAGCAGTGCGACACCTAACTATGGCTACACCTTC.